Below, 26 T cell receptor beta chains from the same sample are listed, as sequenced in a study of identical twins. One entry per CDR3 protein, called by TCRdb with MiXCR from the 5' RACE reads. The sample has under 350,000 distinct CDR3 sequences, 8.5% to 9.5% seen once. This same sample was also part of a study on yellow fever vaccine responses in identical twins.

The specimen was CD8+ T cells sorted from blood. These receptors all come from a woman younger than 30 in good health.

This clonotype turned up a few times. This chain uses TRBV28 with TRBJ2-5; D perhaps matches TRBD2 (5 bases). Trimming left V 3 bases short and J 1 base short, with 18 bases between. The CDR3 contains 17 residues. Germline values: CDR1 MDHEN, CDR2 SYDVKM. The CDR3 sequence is CASSLGSGNVRQETQYF. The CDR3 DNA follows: TGTGCCAGCAGTTTGGGTTCGGGAAACGTACGCCAAGAGACCCAGTACTTC.

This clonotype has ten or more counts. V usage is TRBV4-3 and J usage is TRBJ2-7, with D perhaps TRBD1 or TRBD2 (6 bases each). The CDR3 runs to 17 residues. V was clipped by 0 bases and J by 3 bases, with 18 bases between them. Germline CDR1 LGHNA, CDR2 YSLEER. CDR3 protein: CASSQDLGASVLYEQYF. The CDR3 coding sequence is TGCGCCAGCAGCCAAGATTTGGGGGCTAGCGTTCTCTACGAGCAGTACTTC.

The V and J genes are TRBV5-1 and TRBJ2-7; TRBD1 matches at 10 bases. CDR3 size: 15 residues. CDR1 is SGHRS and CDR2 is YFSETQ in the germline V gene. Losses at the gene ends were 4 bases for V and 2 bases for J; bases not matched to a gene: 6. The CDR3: CASSLRTGGTYEQYF. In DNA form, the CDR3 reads TGCGCCAGCAGCCTGAGGACAGGGGGGACCTACGAGCAGTACTTC.

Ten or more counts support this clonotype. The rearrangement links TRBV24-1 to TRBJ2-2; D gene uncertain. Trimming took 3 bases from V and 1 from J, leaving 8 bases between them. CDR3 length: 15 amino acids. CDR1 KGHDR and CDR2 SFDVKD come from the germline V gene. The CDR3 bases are TGTGCCACCAGTGATCCACGACAGAACACCGGGGAGCTGTTTTTT. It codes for CATSDPRQNTGELFF.

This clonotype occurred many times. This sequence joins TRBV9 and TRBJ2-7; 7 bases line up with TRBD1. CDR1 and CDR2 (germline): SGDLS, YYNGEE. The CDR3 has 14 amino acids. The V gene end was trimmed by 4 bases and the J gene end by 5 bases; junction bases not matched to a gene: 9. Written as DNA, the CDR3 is TGTGCCAGCAGCCCAAAGACAGGGCTCGACGAGCAGTACTTC. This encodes CASSPKTGLDEQYF.

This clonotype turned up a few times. CDR3 amino acids: CATSPGSGANVLTF. In DNA form, the CDR3 reads TGTGCCACCAGTCCCGGCTCTGGGGCCAACGTCCTGACTTTC. The V and J genes are TRBV24-1 and TRBJ2-6; no firm D call. V was shortened by 6 bases and J by 0 bases, with 5 bases between the two germline ends. CDR3 size: 14 residues. Germline CDR1 reads KGHDR; CDR2 reads SFDVKD.

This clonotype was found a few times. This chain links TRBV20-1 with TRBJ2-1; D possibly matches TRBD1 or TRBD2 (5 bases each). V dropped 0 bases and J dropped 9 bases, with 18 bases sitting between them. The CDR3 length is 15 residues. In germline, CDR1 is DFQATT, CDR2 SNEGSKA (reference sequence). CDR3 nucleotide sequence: TGCAGTGCTAGAGATATGCTAGCAGGGCTTGGTGAGCAGTTCTTC. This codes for CSARDMLAGLGEQFF.

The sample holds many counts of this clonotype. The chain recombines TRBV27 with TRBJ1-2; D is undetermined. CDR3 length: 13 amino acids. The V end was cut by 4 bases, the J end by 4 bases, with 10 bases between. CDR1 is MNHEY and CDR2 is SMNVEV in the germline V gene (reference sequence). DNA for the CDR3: TGTGCCAGCAGTTCGAGGGTGGGCTATGGCTACACCTTC. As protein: CASSSRVGYGYTF.

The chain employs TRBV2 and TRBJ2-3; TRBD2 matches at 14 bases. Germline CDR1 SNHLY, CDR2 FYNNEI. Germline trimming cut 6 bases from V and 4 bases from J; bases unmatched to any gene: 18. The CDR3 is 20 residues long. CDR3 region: CASRDPPGTSGGYGADTQYF. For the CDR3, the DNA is TGTGCCAGCAGAGACCCTCCCGGGACTAGCGGGGGTTACGGCGCAGATACGCAGTATTTT.

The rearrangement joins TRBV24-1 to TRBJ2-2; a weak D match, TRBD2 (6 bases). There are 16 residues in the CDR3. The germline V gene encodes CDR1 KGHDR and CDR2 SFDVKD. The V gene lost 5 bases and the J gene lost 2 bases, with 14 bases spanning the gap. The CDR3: CATSVGVGGNTGELFF. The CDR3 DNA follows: TGTGCCACCAGTGTTGGTGTGGGGGGAAACACCGGGGAGCTGTTTTTT.

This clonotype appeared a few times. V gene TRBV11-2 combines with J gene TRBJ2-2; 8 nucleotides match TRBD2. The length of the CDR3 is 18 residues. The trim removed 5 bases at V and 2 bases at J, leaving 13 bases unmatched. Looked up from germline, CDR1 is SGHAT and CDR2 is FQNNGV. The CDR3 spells CASSAGLGRWINTGELFF. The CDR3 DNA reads TGTGCCAGCAGCGCGGGACTAGGACGATGGATCAACACCGGGGAGCTGTTTTTT.

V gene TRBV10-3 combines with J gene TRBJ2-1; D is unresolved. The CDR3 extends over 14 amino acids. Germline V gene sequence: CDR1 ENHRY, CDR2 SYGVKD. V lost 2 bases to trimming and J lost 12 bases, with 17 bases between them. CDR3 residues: CAISEPGLAMRQFF. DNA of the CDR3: TGTGCCATCAGTGAGCCTGGGCTTGCAATGAGGCAGTTCTTC.

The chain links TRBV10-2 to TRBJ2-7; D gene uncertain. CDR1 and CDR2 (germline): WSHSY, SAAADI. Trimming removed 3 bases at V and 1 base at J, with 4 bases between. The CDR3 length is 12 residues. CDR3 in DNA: TGCGCCAGCAGTGATCTTTCCTACGAGCAGTACTTC. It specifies CASSDLSYEQYF.

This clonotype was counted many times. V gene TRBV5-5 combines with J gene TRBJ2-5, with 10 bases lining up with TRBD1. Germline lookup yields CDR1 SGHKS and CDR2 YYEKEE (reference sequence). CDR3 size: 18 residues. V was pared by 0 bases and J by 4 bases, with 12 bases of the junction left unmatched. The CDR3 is CASSLGDRGAPYRETQYF. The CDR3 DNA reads TGTGCCAGCAGCTTGGGGGACAGGGGTGCCCCCTATAGAGAGACCCAGTACTTC.

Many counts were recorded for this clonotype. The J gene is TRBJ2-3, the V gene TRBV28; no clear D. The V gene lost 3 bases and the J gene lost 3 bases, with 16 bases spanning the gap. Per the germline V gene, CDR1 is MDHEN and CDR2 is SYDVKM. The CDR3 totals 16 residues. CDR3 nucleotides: TGTGCCAGCAGTTTTTCGGGCCCTCTGGGGACAGATACGCAGTATTTT. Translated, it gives CASSFSGPLGTDTQYF.

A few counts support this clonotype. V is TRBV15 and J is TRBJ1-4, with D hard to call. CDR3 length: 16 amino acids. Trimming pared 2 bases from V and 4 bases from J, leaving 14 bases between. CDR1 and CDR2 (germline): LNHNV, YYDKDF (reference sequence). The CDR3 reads CATSRQSYDLNEKLFF. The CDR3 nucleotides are TGTGCCACCAGCAGACAGTCCTATGACCTTAATGAAAAACTGTTTTTT.

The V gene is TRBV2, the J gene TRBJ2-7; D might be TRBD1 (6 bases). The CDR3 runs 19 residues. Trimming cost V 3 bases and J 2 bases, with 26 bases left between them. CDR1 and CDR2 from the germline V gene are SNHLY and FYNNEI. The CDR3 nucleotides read TGTGCCAGCAGTGATGGGAACATTGACAGGCGCTCAGGGGCCTACGAGCAGTACTTC. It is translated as CASSDGNIDRRSGAYEQYF. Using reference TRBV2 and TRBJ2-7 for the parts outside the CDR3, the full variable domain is EPEVTQTPSHQVTQMGQEVILRCVPISNHLYFYWYRQILGQKVEFLVSFYNNEISEKSEIFDDQFSVERPDGSNFTLKIRSTKLEDSAMYFCASSDGNIDRRSGAYEQYFGPGTRLTVT.

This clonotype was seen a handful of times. In DNA form, the CDR3 reads TGTGCCAGCAGTTACTCGATTGGGACAGGAGAGACCCAGTACTTC. Amino acid sequence: CASSYSIGTGETQYF. The chain has TRBV6-5 and TRBJ2-5; 8 bases are a match to TRBD1. The trim removed 0 bases at V and 4 bases at J, leaving 4 bases unmatched. The CDR3 has 15 amino acids. Germline V gives CDR1 MNHEY, CDR2 SVGAGI.

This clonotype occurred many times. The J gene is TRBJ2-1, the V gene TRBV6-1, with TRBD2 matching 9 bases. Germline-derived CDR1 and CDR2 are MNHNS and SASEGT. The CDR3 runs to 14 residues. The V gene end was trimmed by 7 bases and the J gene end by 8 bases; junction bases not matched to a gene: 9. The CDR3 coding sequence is TGTGCCAGCACTCCGGGCGGGGGGGCACATGAGCAGTTCTTC. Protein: CASTPGGGAHEQFF.

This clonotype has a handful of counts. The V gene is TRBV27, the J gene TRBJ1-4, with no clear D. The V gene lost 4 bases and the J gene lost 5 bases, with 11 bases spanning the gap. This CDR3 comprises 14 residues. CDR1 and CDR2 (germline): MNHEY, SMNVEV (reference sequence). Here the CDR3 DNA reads TGTGCCAGCAGTTGGACCGCGGCAAATGAAAAACTGTTTTTT. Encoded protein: CASSWTAANEKLFF.

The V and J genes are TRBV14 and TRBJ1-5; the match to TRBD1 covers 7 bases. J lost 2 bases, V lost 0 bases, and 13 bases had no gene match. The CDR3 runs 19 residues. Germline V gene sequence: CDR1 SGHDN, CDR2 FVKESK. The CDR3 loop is CASSQDPTTGVGGNQPQHF. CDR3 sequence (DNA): TGTGCCAGCAGCCAAGATCCAACCACAGGGGTTGGGGGCAATCAGCCCCAGCATTTT.

The CDR3 here is CASSYGRLYEQYF. The CDR3 region has the DNA TGTGCCAGCAGTTACGGGAGATTGTACGAGCAGTACTTC. V and J are TRBV27 and TRBJ2-7, with a possible D match to TRBD2 (6 bases). From germline, CDR1 is MNHEY and CDR2 SMNVEV (reference sequence). This CDR3 contains 13 residues. The germline V and J ends were trimmed by 4 bases and 4 bases, with 11 bases remaining between them.

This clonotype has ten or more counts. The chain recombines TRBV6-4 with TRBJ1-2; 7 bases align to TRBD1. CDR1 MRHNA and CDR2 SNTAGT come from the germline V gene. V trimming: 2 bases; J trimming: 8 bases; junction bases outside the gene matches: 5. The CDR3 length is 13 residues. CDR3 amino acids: CASSDGTALGYTF. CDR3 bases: TGTGCCAGCAGTGACGGGACAGCTCTAGGCTACACCTTC.

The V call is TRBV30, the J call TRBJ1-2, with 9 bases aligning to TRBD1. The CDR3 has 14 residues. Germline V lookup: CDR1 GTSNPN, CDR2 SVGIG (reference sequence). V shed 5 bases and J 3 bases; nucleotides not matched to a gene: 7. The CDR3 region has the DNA TGTGCCTGGTACGCGGGACAGGGCGACTATGGCTACACCTTC. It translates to CAWYAGQGDYGYTF.

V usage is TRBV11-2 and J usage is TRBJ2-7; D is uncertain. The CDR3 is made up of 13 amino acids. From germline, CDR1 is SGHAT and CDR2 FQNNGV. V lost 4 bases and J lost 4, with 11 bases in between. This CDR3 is CASSSPQEYEQYF. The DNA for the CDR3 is TGTGCCAGCAGCTCACCGCAGGAGTACGAGCAGTACTTC.

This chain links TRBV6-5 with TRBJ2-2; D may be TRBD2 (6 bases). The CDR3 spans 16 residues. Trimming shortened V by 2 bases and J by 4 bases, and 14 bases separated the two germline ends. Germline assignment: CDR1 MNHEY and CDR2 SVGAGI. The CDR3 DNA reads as TGTGCCAGCAGTTACCTGACTAGGGTGGGCACCGGGGAGCTGTTTTTT. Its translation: CASSYLTRVGTGELFF.